Shown below are 18 T cell receptor beta chains from a single sample sequenced in a study of cytomegalovirus exposure and HLA in healthy donors (dated by TCRdb to the late 2010s). Libraries were prepared through the immunoSEQ multiplex PCR assay. For the multiplex PCR, a mixture combining 60 forward primers for TCR Vbeta segments and 13 reverse primers for TCR Jbeta segments was used. TCRdb provides this immuneACCESS table in a form limited to in-frame rearrangements. Some clones are lacking; in checked studies, under half of them reflect an unresolved V gene, and why the rest are absent is not known. For this sample the table gives fewer than 150,000 clones, of which 80% were detected only once. 1.2% of the sample lies in the top ten. The sample consisted of PBMCs. Receptor source: a female donor in good health and CMV-seronegative.

V and J are TRBV28 and TRBJ1-2, with a possible D match to TRBD1 (6 bases). Between the trimmed V and J ends, which lost 6 bases and 3 bases, there was a span of 11 bases. CDR3 size: 13 residues. Germline loops: CDR1 MDHEN, CDR2 SYDVKM. Here the CDR3 reads CASRETGHYGYTF. As DNA, the CDR3 is TGTGCCAGCAGAGAAACAGGGCACTATGGCTACACCTTC.

This clone was counted between two and nine times. The chain is built from TRBV28 and TRBJ2-5, with D maybe TRBD2 (5 bases). Trimming cost V 4 bases and J 7 bases, with 16 bases left between them. Germline loops: CDR1 MDHEN, CDR2 SYDVKM. The CDR3 spans 14 residues. The CDR3 loop is CASSSSGIRGTQYF. DNA of the CDR3: TGTGCCAGCAGTTCCTCCGGGATAAGAGGGACCCAGTACTTC.

This clone was detected only a few times. The chain carries TRBV6-6 and TRBJ2-6; unclear D gene. The CDR3 consists of 16 residues. Germline loops: CDR1 MNHNY, CDR2 SVGAGI (reference sequence). V was cut by 4 bases and J by 0 bases, with 10 bases left in between. The CDR3 DNA reads TGTGCCAGCAGTTTACCCCAGGCCTCTGGGGCCAACGTCCTGACTTTC. Its translation: CASSLPQASGANVLTF.

The chain carries TRBV6-5 and TRBJ2-1; no clear D. From germline, CDR1 is MNHEY and CDR2 SVGAGI. Trimming cost V 4 bases and J 0 bases, with 10 bases left between them. The CDR3 loop spans 15 amino acids. The CDR3 reads CASSSTGISYNEQFF. The DNA of the CDR3 is TGTGCCAGCAGTTCGACGGGTATCTCCTACAATGAGCAGTTCTTC.

The V and J genes are TRBV7-2 and TRBJ2-1; no definite D call. Germline V gene data show CDR1 as SGHTA and CDR2 as FQGNSA. CDR3 length: 14 amino acids. V was pared by 1 base and J by 9 bases, with 13 bases between. The CDR3 coding sequence is TGTGCCAGCAGCTTAGGTAGCTTTGGCGCTGAGCAGTTCTTC. Protein sequence: CASSLGSFGAEQFF.

This chain connects TRBV13 to TRBJ2-3; 7 positions agree with TRBD2. V trimming: 5 bases; J trimming: 3 bases; junction bases outside the gene matches: 8. The CDR3 has 15 amino acids. Per the germline V gene, CDR1 is PRHDT and CDR2 is FYEKMQ (reference sequence). CDR3 region: CASSITSDLTDTQYF. For the CDR3, the DNA is TGTGCCAGCAGCATAACTAGCGACCTAACAGATACGCAGTATTTT.

V and J are TRBV5-1 and TRBJ2-7; 12 bases align to TRBD1. Germline CDR1 and CDR2: SGHRS and YFSETQ. This CDR3 is built from 16 residues. V dropped 4 bases and J dropped 1; count of bases not matched to a gene: 6. CDR3: CASSGTGGASSYEQYF. The CDR3 bases are TGCGCCAGCAGCGGGACAGGGGGCGCGTCGTCCTACGAGCAGTACTTC.

This clone appeared a few times. This chain uses TRBV27 with TRBJ2-3; TRBD2 matches at 9 bases. The CDR3 is 15 residues long. Trimming at V came to 10 bases and at J to 0 bases, leaving 8 bases not matched to a gene. Looked up from germline, CDR1 is MNHEY and CDR2 is SMNVEV (reference sequence). The CDR3 protein is CATSNSGSSTDTQYF. The CDR3 nucleotides are TGTGCCACCTCAAATAGCGGGAGTAGCACAGATACGCAGTATTTT.

The CDR3 spells CASSPPWTGEYEQYF. CDR3 sequence (DNA): TGTGCCAGTAGTCCTCCTTGGACAGGGGAATACGAGCAGTACTTC. The V and J genes are TRBV19 and TRBJ2-7, with 9 nucleotides matching TRBD1. Per germline, CDR1 LNHDA and CDR2 SQIVND (reference sequence). The J segment lost 4 bases and the V segment lost 5 bases, leaving 9 bases of the junction unmatched. The CDR3 length is 15 residues.

This chain uses TRBV28 with TRBJ1-5; 8 nucleotides agree with TRBD1. Germline trimming cut 5 bases from V and 5 bases from J; bases unmatched to any gene: 11. CDR1 MDHEN and CDR2 SYDVKM come from the germline V gene. The CDR3 totals 16 residues. CDR3 residues: CASSRGQGRAYQPQHF. CDR3 DNA: TGTGCCAGCAGTCGCGGACAGGGTAGGGCTTATCAGCCCCAGCATTTT.

The rearrangement links TRBV29-1 to TRBJ2-3; 13 bases are a match to TRBD2. After removal of 8 bases from V and 3 bases from J, the junction contained 17 bases not matched to a gene. Germline-derived CDR1 and CDR2 are SQVTM and ANQGSEA. The CDR3 sequence is 18 residues long. The CDR3 reads CSTAPSPGLAGLTDTQYF. The CDR3 DNA reads as TGCAGCACTGCCCCTTCGCCGGGACTAGCGGGATTAACAGATACGCAGTATTTT.

V is TRBV20-1 and J is TRBJ2-5; no clear D. Per germline, CDR1 DFQATT and CDR2 SNEGSKA (reference sequence). Trimming removed 2 bases from V and 5 bases from J, with 6 bases in between. This CDR3 is 11 amino acids long. CDR3 DNA sequence: TGCAGTGCTAGACGCGCGGAGACCCAGTACTTC. Translating it yields CSARRAETQYF.

This clone showed up just a few times. The chain recombines TRBV7-9 with TRBJ2-2; 9 bases agree with TRBD2. The CDR3 totals 17 residues. CDR1 is SEHNR, CDR2 FQNEAQ, per germline (reference sequence). Unmatched junction bases numbered 10, after V lost 3 bases and J lost 5 bases. The CDR3 DNA follows: TGTGCCAGCAGCTTCCCGAGAGCGGGAGGAGCTACCGGGGAGCTGTTTTTT. Translation: CASSFPRAGGATGELFF.

The chain links TRBV5-4 to TRBJ1-4, with 10 positions matching TRBD1. This CDR3 region has 15 residues. CDR1 SGHNT and CDR2 YYREEE come from the germline V gene (reference sequence). The V gene end was trimmed by 4 bases and the J gene end by 6 bases; junction bases not matched to a gene: 6. This chain's CDR3 is CASSPGTGEHEKLFF. The CDR3 DNA sequence: TGTGCCAGCAGCCCGGGGACAGGGGAGCATGAAAAACTGTTTTTT.

The V and J genes are TRBV28 and TRBJ2-5, with 12 bases fitting TRBD2. Judging by the DNA end, TRBJ2-7 fits better; the J call may be wrong. This CDR3 contains 17 residues. The germline gives CDR1 MDHEN, CDR2 SYDVKM. The chain's CDR3 is CASSPALAGGGPYEQYF. The CDR3, as DNA: TGTGCCAGCAGCCCGGCCCTAGCGGGAGGGGGGCCTTACGAGCAGTACTTC.

The V and J genes are TRBV18 and TRBJ2-3; D is uncertain. This CDR3 is 12 amino acids long. CDR1 KGHSH and CDR2 LQKENI come from the germline V gene. V lost 2 bases to trimming and J lost 6 bases, with 6 bases between them. The CDR3 protein is CASSPSPDTQYF. CDR3 coding DNA: TGTGCCAGCTCACCAAGCCCCGATACGCAGTATTTT.

This clone was observed once. V and J are TRBV19 and TRBJ2-7; possible D gene TRBD2, 6 bases. V gave up 5 bases and J gave up 3 bases, with 14 bases separating them. The CDR3 totals 14 residues. Germline-derived CDR1 and CDR2 are LNHDA and SQIVND (reference sequence). The CDR3 DNA reads as TGTGCCAGTAGTGTCAGGGAGGCCGACTACGAGCAGTACTTC. It translates to CASSVREADYEQYF.

V is TRBV4-2 and J is TRBJ1-1; possible D gene TRBD1, 6 bases. The CDR3 totals 13 residues. CDR1 is LGHNA, CDR2 YNFKEQ, per germline. V was trimmed by 5 bases and J by 4 bases, leaving 11 bases between them. CDR3 protein: CASSFTGSTEAFF. The CDR3 nucleotides read TGTGCCAGCAGCTTCACAGGGTCCACTGAAGCTTTCTTT.